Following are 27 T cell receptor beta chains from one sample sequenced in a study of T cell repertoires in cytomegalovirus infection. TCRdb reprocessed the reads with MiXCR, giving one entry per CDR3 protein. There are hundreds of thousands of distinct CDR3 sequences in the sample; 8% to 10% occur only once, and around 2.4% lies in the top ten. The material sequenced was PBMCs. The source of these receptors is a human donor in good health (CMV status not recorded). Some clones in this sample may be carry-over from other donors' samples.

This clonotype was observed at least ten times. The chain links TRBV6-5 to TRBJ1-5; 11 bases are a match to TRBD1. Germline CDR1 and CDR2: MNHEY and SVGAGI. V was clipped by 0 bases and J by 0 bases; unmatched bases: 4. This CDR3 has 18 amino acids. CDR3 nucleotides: TGTGCCAGCAGTTACTCTGGGACAGGGGGTTTTAGCAATCAGCCCCAGCATTTT. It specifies CASSYSGTGGFSNQPQHF.

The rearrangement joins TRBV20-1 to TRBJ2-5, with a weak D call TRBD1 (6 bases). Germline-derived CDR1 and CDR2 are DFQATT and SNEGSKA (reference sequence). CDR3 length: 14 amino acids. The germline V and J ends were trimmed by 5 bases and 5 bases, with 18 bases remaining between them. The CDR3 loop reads CSAGGRVGMETQYF. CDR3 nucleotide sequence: TGCAGTGCTGGGGGCAGGGTTGGGATGGAGACCCAGTACTTC.

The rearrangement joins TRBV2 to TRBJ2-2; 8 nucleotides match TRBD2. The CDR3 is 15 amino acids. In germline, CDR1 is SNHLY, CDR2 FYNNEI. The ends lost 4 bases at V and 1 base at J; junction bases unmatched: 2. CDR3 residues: CASSAAGGNTGELFF. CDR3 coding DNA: TGTGCCAGCAGTGCCGCGGGGGGGAACACCGGGGAGCTGTTTTTT. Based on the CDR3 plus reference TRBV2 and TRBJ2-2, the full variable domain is EPEVTQTPSHQVTQMGQEVILRCVPISNHLYFYWYRQILGQKVEFLVSFYNNEISEKSEIFDDQFSVERPDGSNFTLKIRSTKLEDSAMYFCASSAAGGNTGELFFGEGSRLTVL.

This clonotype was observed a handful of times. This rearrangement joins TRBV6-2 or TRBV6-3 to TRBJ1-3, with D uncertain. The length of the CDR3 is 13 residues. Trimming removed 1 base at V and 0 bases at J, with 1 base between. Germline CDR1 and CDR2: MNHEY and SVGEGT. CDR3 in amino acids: CASSYYSGNTIYF. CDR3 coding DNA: TGTGCCAGCAGTTACTACTCTGGAAACACCATATATTTT.

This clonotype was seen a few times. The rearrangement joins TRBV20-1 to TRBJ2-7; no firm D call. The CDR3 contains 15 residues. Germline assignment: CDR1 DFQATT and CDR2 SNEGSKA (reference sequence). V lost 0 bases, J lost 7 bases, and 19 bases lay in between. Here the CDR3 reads CSARDTPGLFQEQYV. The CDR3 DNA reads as TGCAGTGCTAGAGATACCCCGGGTTTGTTTCAGGAGCAGTACGTC.

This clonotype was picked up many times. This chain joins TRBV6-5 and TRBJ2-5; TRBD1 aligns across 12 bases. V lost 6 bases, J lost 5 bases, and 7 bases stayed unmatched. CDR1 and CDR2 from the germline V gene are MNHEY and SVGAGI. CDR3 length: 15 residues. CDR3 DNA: TGTGCCAGCAGGCGAGGGGACAGGGGGCGCGAGACCCAGTACTTC. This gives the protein CASRRGDRGRETQYF.

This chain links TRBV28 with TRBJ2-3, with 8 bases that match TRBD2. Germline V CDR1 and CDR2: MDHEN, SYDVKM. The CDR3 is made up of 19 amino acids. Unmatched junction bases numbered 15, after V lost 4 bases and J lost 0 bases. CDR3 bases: TGTGCCAGCAGTTGGGTCCGGGGGGGACCCCTCTCTAGCACAGATACGCAGTATTTT. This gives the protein CASSWVRGGPLSSTDTQYF.

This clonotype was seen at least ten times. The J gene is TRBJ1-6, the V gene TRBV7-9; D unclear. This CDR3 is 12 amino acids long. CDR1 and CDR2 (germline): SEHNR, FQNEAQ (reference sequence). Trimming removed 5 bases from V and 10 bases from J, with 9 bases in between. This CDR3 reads CASSVYSSPLHF. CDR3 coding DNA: TGTGCCAGCAGCGTCTACTCCTCACCCCTCCACTTT.

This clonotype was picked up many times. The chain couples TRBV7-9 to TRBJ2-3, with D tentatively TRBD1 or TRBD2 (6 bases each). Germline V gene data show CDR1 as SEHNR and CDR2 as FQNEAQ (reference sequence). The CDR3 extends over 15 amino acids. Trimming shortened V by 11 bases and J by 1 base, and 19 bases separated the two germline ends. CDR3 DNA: TGTGCCGCGATACTATCCGGGGGCCGCACAGATACGCAGTATTTT. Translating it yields CAAILSGGRTDTQYF.

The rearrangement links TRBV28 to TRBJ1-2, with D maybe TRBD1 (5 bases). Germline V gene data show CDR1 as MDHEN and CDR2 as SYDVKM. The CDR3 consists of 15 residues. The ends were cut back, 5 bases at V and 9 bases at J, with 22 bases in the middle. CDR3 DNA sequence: TGTGCCAGCAGTCCCCCGGCCCTCCCGGGGGATAGCTACACCTTC. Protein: CASSPPALPGDSYTF.

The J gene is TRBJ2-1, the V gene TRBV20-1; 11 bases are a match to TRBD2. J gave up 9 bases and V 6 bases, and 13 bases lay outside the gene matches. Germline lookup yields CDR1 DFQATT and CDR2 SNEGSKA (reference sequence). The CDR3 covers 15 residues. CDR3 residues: CSAIPTSGGPSEQFF. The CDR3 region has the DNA TGCAGTGCCATTCCCACTAGCGGGGGCCCCAGTGAGCAGTTCTTC.

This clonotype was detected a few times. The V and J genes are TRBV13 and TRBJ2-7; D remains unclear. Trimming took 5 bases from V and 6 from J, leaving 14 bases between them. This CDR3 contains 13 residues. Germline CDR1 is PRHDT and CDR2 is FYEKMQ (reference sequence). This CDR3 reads CASSRTVGSEQYF. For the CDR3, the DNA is TGTGCCAGCAGCAGAACGGTGGGCTCCGAGCAGTACTTC. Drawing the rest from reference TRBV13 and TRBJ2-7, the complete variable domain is AAGVIQSPRHLIKEKRETATLKCYPIPRHDTVYWYQQGPGQDPQFLISFYEKMQSDKGSIPDRFSAQQFSDYHSELNMSSLELGDSALYFCASSRTVGSEQYFGPGTRLTVT.

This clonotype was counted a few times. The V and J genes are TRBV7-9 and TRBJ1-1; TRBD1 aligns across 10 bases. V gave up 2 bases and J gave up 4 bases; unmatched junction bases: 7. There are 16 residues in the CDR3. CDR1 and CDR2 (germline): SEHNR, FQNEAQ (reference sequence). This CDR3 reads CASSLLGDRGFTEAFF. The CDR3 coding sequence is TGTGCCAGCAGCTTATTGGGGGACAGGGGTTTCACTGAAGCTTTCTTT.

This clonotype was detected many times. The CDR3 sequence is CASSYSGYGYTF. The CDR3 DNA is TGTGCCAGCAGTTACTCTGGCTATGGCTACACCTTC. J is TRBJ1-2 and V is TRBV6-5, with D uncertain. CDR1 and CDR2 (germline): MNHEY, SVGAGI. Trimming took off 0 bases at V and 4 bases at J, with 3 bases between the two ends. The CDR3 is 12 amino acids.

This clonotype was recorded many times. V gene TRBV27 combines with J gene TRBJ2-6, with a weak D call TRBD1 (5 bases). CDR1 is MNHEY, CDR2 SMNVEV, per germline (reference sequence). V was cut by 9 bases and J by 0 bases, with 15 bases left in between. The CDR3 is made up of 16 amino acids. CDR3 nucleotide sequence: TGTGCCAGTGGGGAAAGGGGTCCCTCTGGGGCCAACGTCCTGACTTTC. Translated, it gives CASGERGPSGANVLTF.

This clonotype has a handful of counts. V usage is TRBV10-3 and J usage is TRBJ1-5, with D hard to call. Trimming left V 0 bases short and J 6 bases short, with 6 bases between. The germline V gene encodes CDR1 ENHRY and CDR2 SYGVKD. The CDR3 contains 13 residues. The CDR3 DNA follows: TGTGCCATCAGTGAGTCGAGGATTCAGCCCCAGCATTTT. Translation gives CAISESRIQPQHF.

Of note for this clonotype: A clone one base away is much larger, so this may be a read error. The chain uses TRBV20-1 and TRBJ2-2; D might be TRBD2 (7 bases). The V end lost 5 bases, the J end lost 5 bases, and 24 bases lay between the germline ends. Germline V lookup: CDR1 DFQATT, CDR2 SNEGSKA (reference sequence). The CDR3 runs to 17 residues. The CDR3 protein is CSAPRPRGGAGTGELFF. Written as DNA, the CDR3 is TGCAGTGCTCCCCGGCCTAGAGGGGGGGCCGGGACCGGGGAGCTGTTTTTT.

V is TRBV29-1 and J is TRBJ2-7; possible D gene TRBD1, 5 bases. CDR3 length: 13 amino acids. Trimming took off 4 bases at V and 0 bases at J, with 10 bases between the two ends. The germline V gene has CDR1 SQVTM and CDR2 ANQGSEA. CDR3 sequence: CSVARALSYEQYF. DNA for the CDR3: TGCAGCGTTGCCAGGGCCCTCTCCTACGAGCAGTACTTC.

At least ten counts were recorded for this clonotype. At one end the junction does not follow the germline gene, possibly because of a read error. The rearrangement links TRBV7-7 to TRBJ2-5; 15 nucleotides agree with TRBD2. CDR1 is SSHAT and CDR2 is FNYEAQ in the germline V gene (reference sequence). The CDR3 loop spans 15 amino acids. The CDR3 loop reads CASSRGLAGGETQYF. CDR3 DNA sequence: TGTGCTAGCAGCAGAGGACTAGCGGGGGGGGAGACCCAGTACTTC.

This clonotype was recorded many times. The CDR3 bases are TGTGCCAGCAGCCAAGGGCACACGAACACTGAAGCTTTCTTT. It specifies CASSQGHTNTEAFF. V is TRBV7-3 and J is TRBJ1-1; D gene unclear. The V end was cut by 5 bases, the J end by 1 base, with 11 bases between. The CDR3 is made up of 14 amino acids. Germline assignment: CDR1 SGHTA and CDR2 FQGTGA.

The CDR3 DNA reads as TGCAGTGCGTACACCGGGACTGCCGTATCGTCTGAAGCTTTCTTT. Translation: CSAYTGTAVSSEAFF. The rearrangement uses TRBV20-1 and TRBJ1-1; weak D call: TRBD1 (5 bases). This CDR3 has 15 amino acids. Germline loops: CDR1 DFQATT, CDR2 SNEGSKA (reference sequence). The V gene lost 6 bases and the J gene lost 6 bases, with 23 bases spanning the gap.

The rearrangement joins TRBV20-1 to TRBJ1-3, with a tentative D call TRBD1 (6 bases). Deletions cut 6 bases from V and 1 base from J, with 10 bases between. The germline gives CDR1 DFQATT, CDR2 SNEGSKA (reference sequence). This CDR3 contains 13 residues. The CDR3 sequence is CSAEQGSGNTIYF. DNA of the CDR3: TGCAGTGCGGAACAGGGTTCTGGAAACACCATATATTTT.

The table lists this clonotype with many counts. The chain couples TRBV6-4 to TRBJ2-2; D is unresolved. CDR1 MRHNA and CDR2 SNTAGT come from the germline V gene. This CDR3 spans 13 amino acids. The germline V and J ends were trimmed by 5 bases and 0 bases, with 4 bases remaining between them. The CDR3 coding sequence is TGTGCCAGCAGTAAATCGAACACCGGGGAGCTGTTTTTT. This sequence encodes CASSKSNTGELFF.

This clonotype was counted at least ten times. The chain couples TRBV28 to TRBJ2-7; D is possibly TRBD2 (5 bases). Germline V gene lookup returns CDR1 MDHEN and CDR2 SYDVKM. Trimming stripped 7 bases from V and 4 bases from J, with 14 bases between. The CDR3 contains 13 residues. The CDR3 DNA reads TGTGCCAGCAACCCGGGATTCCCTTACGAGCAGTACGTC. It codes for CASNPGFPYEQYV.

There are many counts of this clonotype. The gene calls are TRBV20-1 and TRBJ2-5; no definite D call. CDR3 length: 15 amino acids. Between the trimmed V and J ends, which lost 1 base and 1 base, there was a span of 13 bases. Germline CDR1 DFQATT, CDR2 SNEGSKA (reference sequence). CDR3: CSARVPSGFQETQYF. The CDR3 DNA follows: TGCAGTGCTAGAGTCCCCTCGGGTTTCCAAGAGACCCAGTACTTC.

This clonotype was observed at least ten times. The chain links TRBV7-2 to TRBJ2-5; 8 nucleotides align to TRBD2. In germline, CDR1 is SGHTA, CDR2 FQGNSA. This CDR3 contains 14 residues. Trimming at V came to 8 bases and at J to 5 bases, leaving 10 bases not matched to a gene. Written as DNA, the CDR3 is TGTGCCAGCGTATATAACGGGGGGGCCGAGACCCAGTACTTC. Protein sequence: CASVYNGGAETQYF. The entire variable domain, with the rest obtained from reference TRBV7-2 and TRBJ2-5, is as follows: GAGVSQSPSNKVTEKGKDVELRCDPISGHTALYWYRQSLGQGLEFLIYFQGNSAPDKSGLPSDRFSAERTGGSVSTLTIQRTQQEDSAVYLCASVYNGGAETQYFGPGTRLLVL.

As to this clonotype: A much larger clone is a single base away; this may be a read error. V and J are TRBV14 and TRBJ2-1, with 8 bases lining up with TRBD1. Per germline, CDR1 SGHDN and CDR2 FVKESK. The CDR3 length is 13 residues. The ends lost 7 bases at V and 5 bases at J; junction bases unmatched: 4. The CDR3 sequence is CASTGTGHNEQFF. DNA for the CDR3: TGTGCCAGCACCGGGACAGGTCACAATGAGCAGTTCTTC.